The clone carrying this T cell receptor (beta chain) is a singleton in its sample. This sample is part of a study of molecular identifiers for immune sequencing clone quantification. CDR3 length: 14 amino acids. Germline V gene sequence: CDR1 SGHNT, CDR2 YYREEE (reference sequence). The junction had 3 bases not matched to a gene; V was cut back by 1 base and J by 3 bases. One entry per CDR3 protein results from TCRdb running MiXCR on the PCR reads. The sample contains around 40,000 distinct CDR3 sequences, roughly 21% of which appear only once. This clonotype was sampled from a human donor in good health. Some libraries in this study had Jurkat cell RNA spiked in. Sequenced input: naive CD8+ T cells from blood, with Jurkat cell RNA spiked in. Subset in this sample: FACS-sorted CD8+CD4-CCR7+CD45RA+ naive T cells. The V call is TRBV5-4, the J call TRBJ2-7, with 8 bases that match TRBD2. The CDR3 DNA sequence: TGTGCCAGCAGCTTGTTTAGCGGGAACTACGAGCAGTACTTC. It translates to CASSLFSGNYEQYF. Full variable domain (remainder filled in from reference TRBV5-4 and TRBJ2-7): ETGVTQSPTHLIKTRGQQVTLRCSSQSGHNTVSWYQQALGQGPQFIFQYYREEENGRGNFPPRFSGLQFPNYSSELNVNALELDDSALYLCASSLFSGNYEQYFGPGTRLTVT.